The source of this TCR beta chain is a study of blood T cell repertoires in COVID-19. The overall study: The cDNA or gDNA used as material had been derived from T cells, B-cell-depleted T cells, or PBMCs.

Clones were sequenced by immunoSEQ multiplex PCR, and TCRdb holds only the in-frame ones, with some missing. This table has about 210,000 clones, 89% appearing once. The receptor was isolated from a middle-aged woman with acute or convalescent COVID-19. The sequenced sample was peripheral blood.

CDR3 DNA: TGTGCCAGCAGCTTAGGCCCAGGGGCCTCCACTGGAAACACCATATATTTT. As protein: CASSLGPGASTGNTIYF. This chain uses TRBV5-6 with TRBJ1-3; possibly TRBD1 for D (6 bases). The CDR3 consists of 17 residues. CDR1 is SGHDT, CDR2 YYEEEE, per germline. Deletions cut 2 bases from V and 2 bases from J, with 17 bases between. Full variable domain (remainder filled in from reference TRBV5-6 and TRBJ1-3): DAGVTQSPTHLIKTRGQQVTLRCSPKSGHDTVSWYQQALGQGPQFIFQYYEEEERQRGNFPDRFSGHQFPNYSSELNVNALLLGDSALYLCASSLGPGASTGNTIYFGEGSWLTVV.